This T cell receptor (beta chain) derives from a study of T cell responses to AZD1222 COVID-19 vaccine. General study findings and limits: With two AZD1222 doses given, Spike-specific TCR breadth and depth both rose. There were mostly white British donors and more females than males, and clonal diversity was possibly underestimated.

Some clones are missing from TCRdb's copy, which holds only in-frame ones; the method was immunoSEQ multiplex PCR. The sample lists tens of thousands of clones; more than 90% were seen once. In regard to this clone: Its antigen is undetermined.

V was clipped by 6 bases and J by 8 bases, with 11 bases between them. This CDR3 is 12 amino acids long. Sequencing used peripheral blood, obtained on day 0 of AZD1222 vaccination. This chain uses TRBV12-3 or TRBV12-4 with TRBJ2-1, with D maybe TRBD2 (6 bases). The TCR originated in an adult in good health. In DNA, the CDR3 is TGTGCCAGCAGCCCGACTAGTCATGAGCAGTTCTTC. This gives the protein CASSPTSHEQFF.